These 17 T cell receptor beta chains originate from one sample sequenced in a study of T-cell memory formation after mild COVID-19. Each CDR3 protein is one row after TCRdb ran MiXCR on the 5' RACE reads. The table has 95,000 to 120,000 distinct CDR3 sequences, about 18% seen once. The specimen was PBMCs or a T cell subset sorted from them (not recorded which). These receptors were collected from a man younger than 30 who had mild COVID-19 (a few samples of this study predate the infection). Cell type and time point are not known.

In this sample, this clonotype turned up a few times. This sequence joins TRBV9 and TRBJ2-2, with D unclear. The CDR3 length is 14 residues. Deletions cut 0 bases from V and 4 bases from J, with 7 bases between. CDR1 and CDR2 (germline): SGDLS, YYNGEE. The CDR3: CASSVDRVTGELFF. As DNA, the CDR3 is TGTGCCAGCAGCGTAGACAGAGTCACCGGGGAGCTGTTTTTT.

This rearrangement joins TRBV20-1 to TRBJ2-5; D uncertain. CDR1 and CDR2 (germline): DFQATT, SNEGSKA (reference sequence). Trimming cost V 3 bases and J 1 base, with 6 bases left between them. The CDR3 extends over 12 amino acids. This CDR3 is CSASPSQETQYF. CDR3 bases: TGCAGTGCTAGTCCCTCCCAAGAGACCCAGTACTTC.

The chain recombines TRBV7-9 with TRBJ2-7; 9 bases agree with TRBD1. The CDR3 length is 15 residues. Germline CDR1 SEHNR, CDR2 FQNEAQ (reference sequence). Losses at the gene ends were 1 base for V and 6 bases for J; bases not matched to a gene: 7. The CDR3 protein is CASSLGETGGGEQYF. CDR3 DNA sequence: TGTGCCAGCAGCTTAGGCGAGACAGGGGGGGGCGAGCAGTACTTC.

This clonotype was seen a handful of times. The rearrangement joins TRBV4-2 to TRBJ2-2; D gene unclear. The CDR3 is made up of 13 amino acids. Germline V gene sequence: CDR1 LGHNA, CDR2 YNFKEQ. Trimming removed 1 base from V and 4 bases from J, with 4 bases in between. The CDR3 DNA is TGTGCCAGCAGCCAAGTTGCCACCGGGGAGCTGTTTTTT. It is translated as CASSQVATGELFF.

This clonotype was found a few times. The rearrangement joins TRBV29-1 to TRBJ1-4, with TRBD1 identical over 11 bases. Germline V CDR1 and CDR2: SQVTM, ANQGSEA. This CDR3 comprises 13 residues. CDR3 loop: CSGTGTGGEKLFF. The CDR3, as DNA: TGCTCGGGAACCGGGACAGGGGGAGAAAAACTGTTTTTT.

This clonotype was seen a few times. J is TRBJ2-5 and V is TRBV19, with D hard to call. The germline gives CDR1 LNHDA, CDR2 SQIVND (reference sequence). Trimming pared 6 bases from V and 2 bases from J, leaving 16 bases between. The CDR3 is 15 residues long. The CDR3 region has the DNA TGTGCCAGTAGCGAGATTGGGTACCCACAAGAGACCCAGTACTTC. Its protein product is CASSEIGYPQETQYF. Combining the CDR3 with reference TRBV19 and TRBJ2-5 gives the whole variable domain DGGITQSPKYLFRKEGQNVTLSCEQNLNHDAMYWYRQDPGQGLRLIYYSQIVNDFQKGDIAEGYSVSREKKESFPLTVTSAQKNPTAFYLCASSEIGYPQETQYFGPGTRLLVL.

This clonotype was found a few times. The CDR3 region has the DNA TGTGCCAGCAGCTTGGGTACCGGGACAACTAATTCACCCCTCCACTTT. It codes for CASSLGTGTTNSPLHF. The chain employs TRBV5-5 and TRBJ1-6; possibly TRBD1 for D (6 bases). Per germline, CDR1 SGHKS and CDR2 YYEKEE (reference sequence). Trimming shortened V by 0 bases and J by 6 bases, and 13 bases separated the two germline ends. The CDR3 totals 16 residues.

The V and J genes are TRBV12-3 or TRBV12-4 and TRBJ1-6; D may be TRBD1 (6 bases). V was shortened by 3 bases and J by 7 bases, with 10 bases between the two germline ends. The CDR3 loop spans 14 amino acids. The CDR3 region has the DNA TGTGCCAGCAGTTTTCAGGGGCCCAATTCACCCCTCCACTTT. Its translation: CASSFQGPNSPLHF.

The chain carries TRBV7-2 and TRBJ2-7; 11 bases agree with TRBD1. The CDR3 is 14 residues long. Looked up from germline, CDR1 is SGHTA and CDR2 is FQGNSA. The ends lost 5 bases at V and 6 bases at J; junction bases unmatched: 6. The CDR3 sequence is CASSPWTGGREQYF. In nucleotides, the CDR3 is TGTGCCAGCAGCCCCTGGACAGGGGGCCGCGAGCAGTACTTC.

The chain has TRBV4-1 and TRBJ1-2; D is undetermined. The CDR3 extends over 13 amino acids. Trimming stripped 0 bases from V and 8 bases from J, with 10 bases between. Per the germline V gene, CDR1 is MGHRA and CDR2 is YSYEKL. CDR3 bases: TGCGCCAGCAGCCAAGACGAGGGCCGGGGCTACACCTTC. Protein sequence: CASSQDEGRGYTF.

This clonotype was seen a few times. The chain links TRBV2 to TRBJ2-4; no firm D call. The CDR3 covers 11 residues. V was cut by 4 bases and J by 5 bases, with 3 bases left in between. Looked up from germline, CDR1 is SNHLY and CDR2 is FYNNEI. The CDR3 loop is CASSVENIQYF. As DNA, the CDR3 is TGTGCCAGCAGTGTCGAAAACATTCAGTACTTC. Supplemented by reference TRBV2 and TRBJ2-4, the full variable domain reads EPEVTQTPSHQVTQMGQEVILRCVPISNHLYFYWYRQILGQKVEFLVSFYNNEISEKSEIFDDQFSVERPDGSNFTLKIRSTKLEDSAMYFCASSVENIQYFGAGTRLSVL.

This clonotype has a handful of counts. CDR3 DNA: TGCAGTGCTAGTCCGAAGAGCTACGAGCAGTACGTC. Protein sequence: CSASPKSYEQYV. The genes are TRBV20-1 and TRBJ2-7, with unresolved D. V was shortened by 3 bases and J by 3 bases, with 9 bases between the two germline ends. Germline loops: CDR1 DFQATT, CDR2 SNEGSKA (reference sequence). The CDR3 runs to 12 residues.

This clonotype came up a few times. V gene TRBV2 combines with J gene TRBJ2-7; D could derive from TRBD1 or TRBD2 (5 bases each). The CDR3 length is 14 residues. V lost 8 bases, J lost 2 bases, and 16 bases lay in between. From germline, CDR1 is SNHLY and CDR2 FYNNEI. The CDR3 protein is CASGLGPMAYEQYF. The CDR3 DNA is TGTGCCAGCGGGCTGGGACCGATGGCCTACGAGCAGTACTTC. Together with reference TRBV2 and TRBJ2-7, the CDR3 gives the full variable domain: EPEVTQTPSHQVTQMGQEVILRCVPISNHLYFYWYRQILGQKVEFLVSFYNNEISEKSEIFDDQFSVERPDGSNFTLKIRSTKLEDSAMYFCASGLGPMAYEQYFGPGTRLTVT.

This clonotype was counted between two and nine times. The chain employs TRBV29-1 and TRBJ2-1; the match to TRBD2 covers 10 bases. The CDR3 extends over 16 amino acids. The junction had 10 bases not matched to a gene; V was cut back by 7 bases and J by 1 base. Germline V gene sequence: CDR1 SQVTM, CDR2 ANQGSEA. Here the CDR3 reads CSDSSGSGGSYNEQFF. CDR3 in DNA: TGCAGCGACAGCTCCGGTAGCGGGGGGTCCTACAATGAGCAGTTCTTC.

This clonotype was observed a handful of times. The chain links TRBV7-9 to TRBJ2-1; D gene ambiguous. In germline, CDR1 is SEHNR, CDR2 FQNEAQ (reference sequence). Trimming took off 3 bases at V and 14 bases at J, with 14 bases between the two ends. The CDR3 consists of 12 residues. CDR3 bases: TGTGCCAGCAGCTTCCTATCACCCGCGGAGTTCTTC. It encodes CASSFLSPAEFF.

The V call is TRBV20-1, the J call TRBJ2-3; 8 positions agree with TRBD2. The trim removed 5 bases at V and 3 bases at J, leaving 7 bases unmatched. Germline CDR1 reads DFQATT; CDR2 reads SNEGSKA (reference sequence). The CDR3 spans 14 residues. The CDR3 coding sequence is TGCAGTGCTCCCCCGGGGGGGCGGACAGATACGCAGTATTTT. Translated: CSAPPGGRTDTQYF.

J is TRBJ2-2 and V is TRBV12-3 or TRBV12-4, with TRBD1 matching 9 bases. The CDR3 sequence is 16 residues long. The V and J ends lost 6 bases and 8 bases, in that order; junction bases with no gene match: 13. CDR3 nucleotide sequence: TGTGCCAGCAGAGCCGCCGGGACAGGGTCGTCAGGGGAGCTGTTTTTT. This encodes CASRAAGTGSSGELFF.